This TCR beta chain comes out of a study of cytomegalovirus exposure and HLA in healthy donors. Study observations and caveats: Altogether, 164 TCR beta chains were recorded as cytomegalovirus-associated. First-cohort TCR clusters were later found to tend to co-occur in the roughly 130 validation repertoires. Reported results showed that the classifier diagnosed cytomegalovirus status with high specificity and sensitivity.

The CDR3 covers 15 residues. With 4 bases removed from V and 7 bases from J, the gap between germline ends came to 21 bases. Germline CDR1 reads SGDLS; CDR2 reads YYNGEE. Method: immunoSEQ multiplex PCR; TCRdb's copy keeps in-frame clones and lacks some. The sample shows roughly 120,000 clones, around 89% of them seen only once. Donors came from a validation cohort of over 100 subjects, distinct from the first 666-subject cohort. Points on this clone: Its matching antigen is unknown.

Sequencing was performed on PBMCs. The source is a man aged 18-30 years in good health and CMV-seronegative. The chain joins TRBV9 to TRBJ2-7; maybe TRBD1 (6 bases). In DNA, the CDR3 is TGTGCCAGCAGCTCCCGGGCCTCAGGGGATTGGGAGCAGTACTTC. This gives the protein CASSSRASGDWEQYF.